This T cell receptor beta chain appears in the sequencing data of a study of PD-1 blockade in classical Hodgkin lymphoma. Turning to the study itself: Patients were dosed intravenously with nivolumab at 3 mg/kg every 2 weeks.

Clones were sequenced by immunoSEQ multiplex PCR, and TCRdb holds only the in-frame ones, with some missing. The table includes about 15,000 clones, approximately 62% detected once. The V end was cut by 3 bases, the J end by 1 base, with 12 bases between. The CDR3 has 16 residues. Germline values: CDR1 SEHNR, CDR2 FQNEAQ (reference sequence). Time point noted: cycle 4 day 1 (C4D1), after about 6 weeks of nivolumab. After autologous stem cell transplantation all patients relapsed, and prior brentuximab vedotin exposure differed between cohorts. This chain links TRBV7-9 with TRBJ1-4; D may be TRBD1 (5 bases). The sequencing used peripheral blood mononuclear cells (PBMCs), collected before the fourth cycle of nivolumab. The TCR originated in a human donor with classical Hodgkin lymphoma. The CDR3 reads CASSFAGRVTNEKLFF. The CDR3 nucleotides read TGTGCCAGCAGCTTCGCAGGGAGGGTAACTAATGAAAAACTGTTTTTT.